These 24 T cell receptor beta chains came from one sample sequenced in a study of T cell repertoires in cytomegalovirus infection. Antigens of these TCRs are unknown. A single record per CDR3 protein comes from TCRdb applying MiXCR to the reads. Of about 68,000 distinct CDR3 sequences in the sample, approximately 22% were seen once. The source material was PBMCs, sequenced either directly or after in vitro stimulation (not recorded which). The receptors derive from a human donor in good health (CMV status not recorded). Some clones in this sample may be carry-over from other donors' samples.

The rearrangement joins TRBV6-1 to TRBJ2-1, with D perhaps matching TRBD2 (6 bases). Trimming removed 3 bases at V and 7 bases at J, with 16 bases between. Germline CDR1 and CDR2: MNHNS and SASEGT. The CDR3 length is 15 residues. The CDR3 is CASSDGDLLVNEQFF. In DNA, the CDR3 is TGTGCCAGCAGTGATGGGGACTTACTTGTTAATGAGCAGTTCTTC.

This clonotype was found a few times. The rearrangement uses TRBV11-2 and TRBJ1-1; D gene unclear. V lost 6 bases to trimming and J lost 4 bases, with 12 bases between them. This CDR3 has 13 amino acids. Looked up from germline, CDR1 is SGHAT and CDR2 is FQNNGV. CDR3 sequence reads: CASRSPLSTEAFF. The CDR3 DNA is TGTGCCAGCAGGAGCCCCCTGAGCACTGAAGCTTTCTTT. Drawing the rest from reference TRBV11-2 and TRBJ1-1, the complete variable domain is EAGVAQSPRYKIIEKRQSVAFWCNPISGHATLYWYQQILGQGPKLLIQFQNNGVVDDSQLPKDRFSAERLKGVDSTLKIQPAKLEDSAVYLCASRSPLSTEAFFGQGTRLTVV.

The CDR3 spells CASSRGEAGEQFF. The DNA for the CDR3 is TGCGCCAGCAGCCGGGGGGAAGCGGGGGAGCAGTTCTTC. The rearrangement uses TRBV4-3 and TRBJ2-1, with 7 bases fitting TRBD2. CDR3 size: 13 residues. V was pared by 4 bases and J by 10 bases, with 7 bases of the junction left unmatched. Germline CDR1 is LGHNA and CDR2 is YSLEER.

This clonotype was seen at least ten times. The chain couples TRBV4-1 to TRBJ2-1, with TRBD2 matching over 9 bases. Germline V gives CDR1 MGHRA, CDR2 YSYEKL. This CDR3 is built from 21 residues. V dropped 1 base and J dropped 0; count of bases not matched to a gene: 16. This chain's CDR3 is CASSQGTSSGSFWSSYNEQFF. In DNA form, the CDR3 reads TGCGCCAGCAGCCAAGGAACGAGTAGCGGGAGTTTCTGGAGCTCCTACAATGAGCAGTTCTTC.

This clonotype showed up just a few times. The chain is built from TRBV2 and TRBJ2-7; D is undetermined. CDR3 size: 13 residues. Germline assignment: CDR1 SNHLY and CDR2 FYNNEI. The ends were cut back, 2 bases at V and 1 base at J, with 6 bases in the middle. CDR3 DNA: TGTGCCAGCAGTGAACAAGGTTCCTACGAGCAGTACGTC. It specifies CASSEQGSYEQYV.

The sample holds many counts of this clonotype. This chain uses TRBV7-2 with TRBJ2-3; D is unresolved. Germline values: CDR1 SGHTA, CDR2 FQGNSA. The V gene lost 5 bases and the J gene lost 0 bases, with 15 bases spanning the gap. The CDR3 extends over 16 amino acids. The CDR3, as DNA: TGTGCCAGCAGCCCAAGGTTGCGGAGAAGCACAGATACGCAGTATTTT. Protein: CASSPRLRRSTDTQYF.

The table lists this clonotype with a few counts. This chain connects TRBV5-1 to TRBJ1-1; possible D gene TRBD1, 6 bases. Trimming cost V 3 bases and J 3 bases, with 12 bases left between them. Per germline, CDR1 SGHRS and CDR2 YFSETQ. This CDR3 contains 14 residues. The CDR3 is CASSYQGQDTEAFF. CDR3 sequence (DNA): TGCGCCAGCAGCTACCAGGGACAAGACACTGAAGCTTTCTTT.

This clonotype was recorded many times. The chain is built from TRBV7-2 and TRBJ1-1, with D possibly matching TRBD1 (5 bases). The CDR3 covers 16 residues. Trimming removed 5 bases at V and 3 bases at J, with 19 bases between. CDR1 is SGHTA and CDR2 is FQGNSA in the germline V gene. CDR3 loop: CASSRIARVGDTEAFF. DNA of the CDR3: TGTGCCAGCAGCCGAATTGCCAGGGTGGGGGACACTGAAGCTTTCTTT.

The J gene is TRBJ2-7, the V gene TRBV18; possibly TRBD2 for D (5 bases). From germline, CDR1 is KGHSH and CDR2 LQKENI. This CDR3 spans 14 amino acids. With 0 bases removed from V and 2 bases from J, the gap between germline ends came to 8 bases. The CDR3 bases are TGTGCCAGCTCACCACCGGGAGTACCCTACGAGCAGTACGTC. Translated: CASSPPGVPYEQYV.

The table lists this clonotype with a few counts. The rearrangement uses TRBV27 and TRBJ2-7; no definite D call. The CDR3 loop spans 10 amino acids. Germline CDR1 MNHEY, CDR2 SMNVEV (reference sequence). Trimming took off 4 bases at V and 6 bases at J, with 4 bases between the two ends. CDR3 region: CASSWAEQYF. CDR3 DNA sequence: TGTGCCAGCAGTTGGGCCGAGCAGTACTTC.

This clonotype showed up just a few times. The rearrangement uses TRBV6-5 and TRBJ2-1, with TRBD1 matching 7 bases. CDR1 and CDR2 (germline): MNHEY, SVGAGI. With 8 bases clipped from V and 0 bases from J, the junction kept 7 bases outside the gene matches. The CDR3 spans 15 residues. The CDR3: CASGMTGTSYNEQFF. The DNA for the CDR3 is TGTGCCAGCGGGATGACAGGGACCTCCTACAATGAGCAGTTCTTC.

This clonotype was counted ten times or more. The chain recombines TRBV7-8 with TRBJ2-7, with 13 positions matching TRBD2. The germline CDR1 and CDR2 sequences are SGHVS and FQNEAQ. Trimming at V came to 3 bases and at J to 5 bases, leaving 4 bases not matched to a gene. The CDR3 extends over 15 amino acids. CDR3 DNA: TGTGCCAGCAGCTTTCAAGGACTAGCGGGAGACGAGCAGTACGTC. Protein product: CASSFQGLAGDEQYV.

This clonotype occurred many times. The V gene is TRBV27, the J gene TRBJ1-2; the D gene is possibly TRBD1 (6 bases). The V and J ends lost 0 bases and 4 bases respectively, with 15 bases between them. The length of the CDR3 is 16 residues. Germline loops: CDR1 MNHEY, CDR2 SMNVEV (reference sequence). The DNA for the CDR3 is TGTGCCAGCAGTTTATCTGGCTGGGGGCTAGTCTATGGCTACACCTTC. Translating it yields CASSLSGWGLVYGYTF.

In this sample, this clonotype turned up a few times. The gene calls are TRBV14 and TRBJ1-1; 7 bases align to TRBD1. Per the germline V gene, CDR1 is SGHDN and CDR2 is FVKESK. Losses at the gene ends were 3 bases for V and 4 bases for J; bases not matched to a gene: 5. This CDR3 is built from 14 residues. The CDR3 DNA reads TGTGCCAGCAGCCACACGACAGGGATCACTGAAGCTTTCTTT. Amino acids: CASSHTTGITEAFF.

CDR3 protein: CASSLGTRSNTGELFF. The CDR3 DNA reads TGTGCCAGCAGTTTGGGGACTAGGTCGAACACCGGGGAGCTGTTTTTT. The gene calls are TRBV27 and TRBJ2-2; 8 bases fit TRBD2. V lost 3 bases and J lost 0; bases outside the gene matches: 3. The CDR3 loop spans 16 amino acids. Germline CDR1 MNHEY, CDR2 SMNVEV (reference sequence).

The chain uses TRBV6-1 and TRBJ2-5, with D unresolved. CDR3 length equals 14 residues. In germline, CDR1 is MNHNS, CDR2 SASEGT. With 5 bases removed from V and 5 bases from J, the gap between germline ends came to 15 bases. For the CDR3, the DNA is TGTGCCAGCAGTTATCAATTCTCGGTGGAGACCCAGTACTTC. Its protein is CASSYQFSVETQYF.

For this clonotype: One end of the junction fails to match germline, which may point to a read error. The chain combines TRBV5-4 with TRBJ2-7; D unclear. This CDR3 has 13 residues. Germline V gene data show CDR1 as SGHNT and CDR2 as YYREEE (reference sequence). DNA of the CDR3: TGTGTCAGCAGCTTGACCGAAAAAGTCGAGCAGTACTTC. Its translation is CVSSLTEKVEQYF.

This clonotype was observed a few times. The CDR3 DNA sequence: TGTGCCAGTAGTATAAAGGGAGGGGGTTTACCCTACAATGAGCAGTTCTTC. This sequence encodes CASSIKGGGLPYNEQFF. The chain couples TRBV19 to TRBJ2-1; perhaps TRBD2 as D (7 bases). This CDR3 contains 17 residues. The germline V gene encodes CDR1 LNHDA and CDR2 SQIVND (reference sequence). V dropped 2 bases and J dropped 2 bases, with 16 bases sitting between them.

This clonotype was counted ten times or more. DNA of the CDR3: TGTGCCAGCAGCTTAATTGGGGACAATGAGCAGTTCTTC. It encodes CASSLIGDNEQFF. This chain connects TRBV7-2 to TRBJ2-1; D call uncertain. The V gene lost 2 bases and the J gene lost 5 bases, with 7 bases spanning the gap. The CDR3 length is 13 residues. Germline V gene lookup returns CDR1 SGHTA and CDR2 FQGNSA.

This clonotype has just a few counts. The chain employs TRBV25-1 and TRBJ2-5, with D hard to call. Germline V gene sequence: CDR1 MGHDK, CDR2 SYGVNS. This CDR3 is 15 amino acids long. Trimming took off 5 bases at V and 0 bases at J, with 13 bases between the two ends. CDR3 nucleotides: TGTGCCAGCAGTCCCCATCTTTGGTACCAAGAGACCCAGTACTTC. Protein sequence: CASSPHLWYQETQYF.

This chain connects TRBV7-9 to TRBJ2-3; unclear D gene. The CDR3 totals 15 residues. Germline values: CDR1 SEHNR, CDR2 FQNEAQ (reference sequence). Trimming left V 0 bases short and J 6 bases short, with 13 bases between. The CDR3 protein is CASSLASAPLDTQYF. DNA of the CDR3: TGTGCCAGCAGCTTAGCGTCGGCGCCGTTGGATACGCAGTATTTT.

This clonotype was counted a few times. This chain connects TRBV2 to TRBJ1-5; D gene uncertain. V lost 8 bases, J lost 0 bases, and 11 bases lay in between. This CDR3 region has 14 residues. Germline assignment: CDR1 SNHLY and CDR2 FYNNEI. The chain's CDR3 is CASSNRNSNQPQHF. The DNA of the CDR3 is TGTGCCAGCTCTAACAGAAATAGCAATCAGCCCCAGCATTTT.

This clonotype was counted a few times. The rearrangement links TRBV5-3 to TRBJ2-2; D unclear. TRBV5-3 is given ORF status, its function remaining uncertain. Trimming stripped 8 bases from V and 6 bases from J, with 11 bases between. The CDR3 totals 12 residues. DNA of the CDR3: TGTGCCAGCAGCCGAGAATCCGGGGAGCTGTTTTTT. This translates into CASSRESGELFF.

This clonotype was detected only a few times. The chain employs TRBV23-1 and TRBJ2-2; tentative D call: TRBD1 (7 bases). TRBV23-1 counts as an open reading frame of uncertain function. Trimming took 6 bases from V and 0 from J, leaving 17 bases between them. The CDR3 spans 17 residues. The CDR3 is CASSPRAGQTNTGELFF. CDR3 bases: TGCGCCAGCAGCCCTAGGGCGGGACAGACGAACACCGGGGAGCTGTTTTTT.